The sequence of this T cell receptor beta chain was determined in a study of T cell repertoires in cytomegalovirus infection. Across the study: Public TCR beta signatures were indicative of both CMV infection and a matching HLA type.

Germline values: CDR1 SGHVS, CDR2 FNYEAQ. The CDR3 contains 12 residues. Trimming pared 1 base from V and 13 bases from J, leaving 11 bases between. Notes on this clonotype: Its antigen is currently unknown.

TCRdb reprocessed the reads via MiXCR and lists one record per CDR3 protein. The data hold 80,000 or so distinct CDR3 sequences, with 35% to 45% observed a single time. This rearrangement joins TRBV7-6 to TRBJ2-1, with D tentatively TRBD1 or TRBD2 (5 bases each). This TCR was recovered from a human donor in good health (CMV status not recorded). Some clones in this sample may be carry-over from other donors' samples. Sequences were derived from CD8+ T cells from cultured PBMCs, sampled from culture after CMV antigen stimulation. CDR3 in amino acids: CASSLGQRDQFF. The DNA of the CDR3 is TGTGCCAGCAGCTTAGGTCAAAGGGACCAGTTCTTC. Full variable domain (outside the CDR3, taken from reference TRBV7-6 and TRBJ2-1): GAGVSQSPRYKVTKRGQDVALRCDPISGHVSLYWYRQALGQGPEFLTYFNYEAQQDKSGLPNDRFSAERPEGSISTLTIQRTEQRDSAMYRCASSLGQRDQFFGPGTRLTVL.